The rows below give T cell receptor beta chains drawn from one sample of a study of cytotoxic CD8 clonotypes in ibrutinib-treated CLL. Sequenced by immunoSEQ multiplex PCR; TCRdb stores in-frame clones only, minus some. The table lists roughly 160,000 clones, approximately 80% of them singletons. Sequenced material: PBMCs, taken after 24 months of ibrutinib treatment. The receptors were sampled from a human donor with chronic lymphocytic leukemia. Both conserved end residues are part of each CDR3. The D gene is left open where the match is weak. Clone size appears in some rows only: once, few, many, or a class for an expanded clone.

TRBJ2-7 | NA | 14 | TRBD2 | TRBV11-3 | CASSISGSSYEQYF | TGTGCCAGCAGCATTAGCGGGAGCTCCTACGAGCAGTACTTC
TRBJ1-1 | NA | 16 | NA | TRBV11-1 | CASSLARGTGNTEAFF | TGTGCCAGCAGCTTAGCGCGGGGTACCGGGAACACTGAAGCTTTCTTT
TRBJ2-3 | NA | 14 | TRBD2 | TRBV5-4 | CASSLREGTDTQYF | TGTGCCAGCAGCTTGCGGGAGGGGACAGATACGCAGTATTTT
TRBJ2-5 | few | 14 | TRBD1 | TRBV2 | CASKPGTDQETQYF | TGTGCCAGCAAACCCGGGACAGATCAAGAGACCCAGTACTTC
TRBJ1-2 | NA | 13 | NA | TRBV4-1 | CASSQDGYYGYTF | TGCGCCAGCAGCCAAGATGGATACTATGGCTACACCTTC
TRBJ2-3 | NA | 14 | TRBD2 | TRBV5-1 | CASRTSGGTDTQYF | TGCGCCAGCAGGACTAGCGGGGGTACAGATACGCAGTATTTT
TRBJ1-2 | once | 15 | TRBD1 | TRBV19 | CASSPRTGTNYGYTF | TGTGCCAGTAGTCCGCGGACAGGAACTAACTATGGCTACACCTTC
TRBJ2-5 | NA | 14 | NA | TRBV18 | CASSPSRGSETQYF | TGTGCCAGCTCACCATCTAGGGGGTCAGAGACCCAGTACTTC
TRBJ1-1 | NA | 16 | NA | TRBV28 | CASSPLPGGANTEAFF | TGTGCCAGCAGTCCTTTACCGGGAGGAGCGAACACTGAAGCTTTCTTT
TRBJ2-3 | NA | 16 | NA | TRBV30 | CAWTPILAAFTDTQYF | TGTGCCTGGACCCCCATCCTCGCGGCTTTCACAGATACGCAGTATTTT
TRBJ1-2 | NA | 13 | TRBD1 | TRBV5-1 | CASSWGDRDGYTF | TGCGCCAGCAGCTGGGGTGACAGGGATGGCTACACCTTC
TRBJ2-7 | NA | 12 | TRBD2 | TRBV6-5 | CASGREGAEQYF | TGTGCCAGTGGGAGGGAAGGGGCCGAGCAGTACTTC
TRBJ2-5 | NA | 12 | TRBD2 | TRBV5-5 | CASSGGGETQYF | TGTGCCAGCAGCGGCGGGGGAGAGACCCAGTACTTC
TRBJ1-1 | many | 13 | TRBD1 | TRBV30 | CAWRGTGWTEAFF | TGTGCCTGGAGAGGGACAGGGTGGACTGAAGCTTTCTTT
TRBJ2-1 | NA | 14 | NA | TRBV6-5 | CASSYSAGLAEQFF | TGTGCCAGCAGTTACTCGGCAGGGCTCGCTGAGCAGTTCTTC
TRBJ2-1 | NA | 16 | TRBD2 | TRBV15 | CATSRGTSGRKNEQFF | TGTGCCACCAGCAGAGGAACTAGCGGGAGGAAGAATGAGCAGTTCTTC
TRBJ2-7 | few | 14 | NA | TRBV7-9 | CASSLGGSTYEQYF | TGTGCCAGCAGCTTAGGGGGCTCGACATACGAGCAGTACTTC
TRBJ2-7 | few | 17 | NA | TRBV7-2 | CASSLSYWRGGGGGQYF | TGTGCCAGCAGCTTATCTTATTGGAGAGGCGGCGGTGGAGGGCAGTACTTC
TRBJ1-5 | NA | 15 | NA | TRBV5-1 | CASSPVTICNQPQHF | TGCGCCAGCAGCCCGGTCACCATCTGCAATCAGCCCCAGCATTTT
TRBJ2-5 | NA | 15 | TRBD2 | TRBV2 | CASSKGTSGLDTQYF | TGTGCCAGCAGCAAAGGGACTAGCGGACTAGACACCCAGTACTTC
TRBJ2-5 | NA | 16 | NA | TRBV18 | CASSPLSFHTKETQYF | TGTGCCAGCTCACCACTAAGCTTCCACACCAAAGAGACCCAGTACTTC
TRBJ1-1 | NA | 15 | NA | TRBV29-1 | CSVEERQFGIREAFF | TGCAGCGTTGAAGAAAGGCAGTTCGGGATTAGGGAAGCTTTCTTT
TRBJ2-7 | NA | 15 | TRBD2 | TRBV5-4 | CASSPGLAGDHRQYF | TGTGCCAGCAGCCCGGGACTAGCGGGAGATCATAGGCAGTACTTC
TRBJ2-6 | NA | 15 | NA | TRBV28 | CASSRIGSGANVLTF | TGTGCCAGCAGCCGAATCGGGAGTGGGGCCAACGTCCTGACTTTC
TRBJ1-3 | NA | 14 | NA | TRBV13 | CASSLSLQGNTIYF | TGTGCCAGCAGCTTATCACTACAAGGAAACACCATATATTTT
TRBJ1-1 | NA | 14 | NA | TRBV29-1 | CSVGLQGQNTEAFF | TGCAGCGTTGGTCTTCAGGGACAGAACACTGAAGCTTTCTTT
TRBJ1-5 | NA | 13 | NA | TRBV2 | CASSTTYNQPQHF | TGTGCCAGCAGTACGACTTACAATCAGCCCCAGCATTTT
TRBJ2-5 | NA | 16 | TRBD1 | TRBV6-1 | CASSERTGVGRETQYF | TGTGCCAGCAGTGAAAGGACAGGGGTGGGCAGAGAGACCCAGTACTTC
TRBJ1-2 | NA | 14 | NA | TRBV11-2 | CASSRAGASYGYTF | TGTGCCAGCAGCCGAGCTGGGGCTAGCTATGGCTACACCTTC
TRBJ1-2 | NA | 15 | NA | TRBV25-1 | CASRSTTGDNYGYTF | TGTGCCAGCAGATCGACAACAGGAGATAACTATGGCTACACCTTC
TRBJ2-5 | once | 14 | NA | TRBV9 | CASSVDDSQETQYF | TGTGCCAGCAGCGTAGACGACAGCCAAGAGACCCAGTACTTC
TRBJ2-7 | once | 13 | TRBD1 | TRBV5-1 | CASSPMGQGEQYF | TGCGCCAGCAGCCCCATGGGACAGGGCGAGCAGTACTTC
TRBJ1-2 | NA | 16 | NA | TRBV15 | CATSSRQTTLSDGYTF | TGTGCCACCAGCAGCCGACAGACCACCCTCTCTGATGGCTACACCTTC
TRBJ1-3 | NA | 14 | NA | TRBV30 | CACSDGPSGNTIYF | TGTGCCTGCTCCGACGGGCCGTCTGGAAACACCATATATTTT
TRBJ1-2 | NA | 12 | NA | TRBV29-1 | CSVGQANYGYTF | TGCAGCGTTGGGCAGGCTAACTATGGCTACACCTTC
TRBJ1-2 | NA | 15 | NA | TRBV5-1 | CASSLIPTGDYGYTF | TGCGCCAGCAGTTTAATTCCCACCGGGGACTATGGCTACACCTTC
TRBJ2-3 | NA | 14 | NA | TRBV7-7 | CASSLDGSRNTQYF | TGTGCTAGCAGCTTAGACGGGAGTAGGAATACGCAGTATTTT
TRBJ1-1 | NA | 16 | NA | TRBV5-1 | CASSLVVTGFLTEAFF | TGCGCCAGCAGCTTGGTGGTTACAGGGTTTCTCACTGAAGCTTTCTTT
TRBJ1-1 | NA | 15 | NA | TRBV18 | CASSPRRGSETEAFF | TGTGCCAGCTCACCACGTCGGGGGTCGGAAACTGAAGCTTTCTTT
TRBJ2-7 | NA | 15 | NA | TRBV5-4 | CASSLKWGGEYEQYF | TGTGCCAGCAGCTTGAAGTGGGGGGGCGAATACGAGCAGTACTTC
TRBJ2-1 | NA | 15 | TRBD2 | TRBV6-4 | CASSDTSGRASEQFF | TGTGCCAGCAGTGATACTAGCGGGAGGGCCAGTGAGCAGTTCTTC
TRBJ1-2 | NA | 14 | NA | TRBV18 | CASSPAGLIYGYTF | TGTGCCAGCTCACCCGCGGGATTGATATATGGCTACACCTTC
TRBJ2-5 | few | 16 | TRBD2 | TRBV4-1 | CASSHGLAGGRETQYF | TGCGCCAGCAGCCATGGACTAGCGGGAGGGCGGGAGACCCAGTACTTC